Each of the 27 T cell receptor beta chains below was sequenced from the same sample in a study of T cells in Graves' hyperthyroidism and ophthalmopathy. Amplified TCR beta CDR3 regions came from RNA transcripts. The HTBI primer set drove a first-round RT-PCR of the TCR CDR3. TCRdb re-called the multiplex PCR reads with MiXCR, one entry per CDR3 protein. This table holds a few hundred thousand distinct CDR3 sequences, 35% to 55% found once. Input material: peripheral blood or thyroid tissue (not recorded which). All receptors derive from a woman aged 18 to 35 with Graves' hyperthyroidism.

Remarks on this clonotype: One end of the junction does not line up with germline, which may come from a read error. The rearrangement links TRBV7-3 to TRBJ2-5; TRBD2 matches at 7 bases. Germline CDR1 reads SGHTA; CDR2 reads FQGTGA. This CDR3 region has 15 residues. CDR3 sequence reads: CASSLRDYLQETQYF. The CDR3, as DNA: TGCGCCAGCAGCTTGCGGGACTACCTCCAAGAGACCCAGTACTTC. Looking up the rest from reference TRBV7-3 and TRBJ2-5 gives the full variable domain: GAGVSQTPSNKVTEKGKYVELRCDPISGHTALYWYRQSLGQGPEFLIYFQGTGAADDSGLPNDRFFAVRPEGSVSTLKIQRTERGDSAVYLCASSLRDYLQETQYFGPGTRLLVL.

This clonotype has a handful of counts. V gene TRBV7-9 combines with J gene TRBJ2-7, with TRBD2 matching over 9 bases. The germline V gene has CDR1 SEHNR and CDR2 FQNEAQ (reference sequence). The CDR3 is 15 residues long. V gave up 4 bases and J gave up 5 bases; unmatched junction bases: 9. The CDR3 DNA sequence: TGTGCCAGCAGCTCCCTAGCGGGGAGTTTGGACGAGCAGTACTTC. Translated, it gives CASSSLAGSLDEQYF.

The CDR3 sequence is CASSFRAGGEAFF. Written as DNA, the CDR3 is TGTGCCAGCAGCTTCAGAGCGGGGGGGGAAGCTTTCTTT. The rearrangement uses TRBV11-2 and TRBJ1-1, with D perhaps matching TRBD1 (5 bases). The length of the CDR3 is 13 residues. Germline assignment: CDR1 SGHAT and CDR2 FQNNGV. Deletions cut 3 bases from V and 8 bases from J, with 13 bases between.

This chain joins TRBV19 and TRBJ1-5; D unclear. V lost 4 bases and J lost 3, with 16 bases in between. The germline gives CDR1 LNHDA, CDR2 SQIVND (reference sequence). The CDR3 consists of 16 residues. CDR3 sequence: CASSNDKTYVNQPQHF. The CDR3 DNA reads TGTGCCAGTAGTAACGATAAGACATACGTCAATCAGCCCCAGCATTTT.

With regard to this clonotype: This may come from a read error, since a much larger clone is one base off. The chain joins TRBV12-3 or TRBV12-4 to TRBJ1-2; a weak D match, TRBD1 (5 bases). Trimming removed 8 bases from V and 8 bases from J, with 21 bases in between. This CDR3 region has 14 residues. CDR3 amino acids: CASAQSGGMRGYTF. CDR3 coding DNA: TGTGCCAGCGCGCAAAGCGGGGGGATGCGAGGCTACACCTTC.

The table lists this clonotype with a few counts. The DNA of the CDR3 is TGTGCCAGCAGTTTTGCGGGGGAAAAGGAGCCCCAGCATTTT. Its protein product is CASSFAGEKEPQHF. J is TRBJ1-5 and V is TRBV11-2, with a weak D call TRBD1 (5 bases). V was cut by 6 bases and J by 8 bases, with 17 bases left in between. Germline CDR1 SGHAT, CDR2 FQNNGV. CDR3 length: 14 residues.

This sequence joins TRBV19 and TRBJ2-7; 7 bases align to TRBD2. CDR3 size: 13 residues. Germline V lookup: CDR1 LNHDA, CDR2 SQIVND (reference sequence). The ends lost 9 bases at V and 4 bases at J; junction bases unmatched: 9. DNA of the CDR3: TGTGCCAGCAGCAATAGCGGGTGGTACGAGCAGTACTTC. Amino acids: CASSNSGWYEQYF.

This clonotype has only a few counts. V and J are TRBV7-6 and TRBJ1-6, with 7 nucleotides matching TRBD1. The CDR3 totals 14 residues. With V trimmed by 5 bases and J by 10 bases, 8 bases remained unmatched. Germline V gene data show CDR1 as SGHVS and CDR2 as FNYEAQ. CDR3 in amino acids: CASSPRTGRSPLHF. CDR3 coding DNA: TGTGCCAGCAGCCCACGGACAGGCCGCTCACCCCTCCACTTT.

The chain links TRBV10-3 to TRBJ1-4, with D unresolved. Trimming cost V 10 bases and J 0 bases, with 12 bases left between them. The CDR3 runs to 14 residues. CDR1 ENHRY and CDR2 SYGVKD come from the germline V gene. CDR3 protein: CATLAGATNEKLFF. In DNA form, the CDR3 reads TGTGCCACCCTCGCTGGAGCAACTAATGAAAAACTGTTTTTT.

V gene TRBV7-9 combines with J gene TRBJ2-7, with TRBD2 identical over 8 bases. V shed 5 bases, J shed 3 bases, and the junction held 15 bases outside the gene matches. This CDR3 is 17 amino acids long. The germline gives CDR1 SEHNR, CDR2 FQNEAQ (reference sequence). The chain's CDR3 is CASSQLAHGGRNYEQYF. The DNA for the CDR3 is TGTGCCAGCAGCCAACTCGCTCATGGCGGGAGGAACTACGAGCAGTACTTC.

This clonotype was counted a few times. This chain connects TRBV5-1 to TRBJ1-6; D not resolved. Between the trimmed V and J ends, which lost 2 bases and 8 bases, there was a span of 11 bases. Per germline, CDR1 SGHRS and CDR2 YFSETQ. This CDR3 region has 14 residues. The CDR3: CASSLQRTDSPLHF. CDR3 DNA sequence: TGCGCCAGCAGCTTACAGCGAACGGATTCACCCCTCCACTTT.

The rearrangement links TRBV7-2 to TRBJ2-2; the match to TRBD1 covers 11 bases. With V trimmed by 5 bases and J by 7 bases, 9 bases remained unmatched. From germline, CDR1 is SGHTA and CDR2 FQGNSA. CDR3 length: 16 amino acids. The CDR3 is CASSQDGQGAVGELFF. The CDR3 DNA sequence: TGTGCCAGCAGCCAAGATGGACAGGGGGCGGTCGGGGAGCTGTTTTTT. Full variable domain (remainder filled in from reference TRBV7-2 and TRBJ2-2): GAGVSQSPSNKVTEKGKDVELRCDPISGHTALYWYRQSLGQGLEFLIYFQGNSAPDKSGLPSDRFSAERTGGSVSTLTIQRTQQEDSAVYLCASSQDGQGAVGELFFGEGSRLTVL.

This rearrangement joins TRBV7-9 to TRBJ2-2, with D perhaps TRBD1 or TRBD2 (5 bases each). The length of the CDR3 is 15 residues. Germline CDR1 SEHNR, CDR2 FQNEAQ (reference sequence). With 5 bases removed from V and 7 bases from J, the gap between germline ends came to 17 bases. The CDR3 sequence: CASSLDYQGGGELFF. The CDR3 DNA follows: TGTGCCAGCAGCCTAGACTACCAGGGTGGCGGGGAGCTGTTTTTT.

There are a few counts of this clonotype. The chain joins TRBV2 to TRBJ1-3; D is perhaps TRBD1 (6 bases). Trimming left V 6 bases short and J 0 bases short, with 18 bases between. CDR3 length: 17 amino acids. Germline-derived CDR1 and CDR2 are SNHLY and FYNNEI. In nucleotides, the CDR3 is TGTGCCAGCAGCCCGGGGGGGGGCAGGAGCTCTGGAAACACCATATATTTT. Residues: CASSPGGGRSSGNTIYF. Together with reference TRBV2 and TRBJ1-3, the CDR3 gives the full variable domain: EPEVTQTPSHQVTQMGQEVILRCVPISNHLYFYWYRQILGQKVEFLVSFYNNEISEKSEIFDDQFSVERPDGSNFTLKIRSTKLEDSAMYFCASSPGGGRSSGNTIYFGEGSWLTVV.

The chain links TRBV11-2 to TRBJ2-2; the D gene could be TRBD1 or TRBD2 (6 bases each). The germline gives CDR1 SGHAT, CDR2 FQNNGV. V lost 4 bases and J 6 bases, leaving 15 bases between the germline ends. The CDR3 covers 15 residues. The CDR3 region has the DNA TGTGCCAGCAGCTGGGGGGCGGGATTCGCCGGGGAGCTGTTTTTT. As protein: CASSWGAGFAGELFF.

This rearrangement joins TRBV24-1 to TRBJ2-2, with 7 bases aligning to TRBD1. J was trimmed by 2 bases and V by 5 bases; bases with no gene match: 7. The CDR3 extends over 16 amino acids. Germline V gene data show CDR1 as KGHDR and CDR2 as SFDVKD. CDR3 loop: CATSVGTDLNTGELFF. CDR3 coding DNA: TGTGCCACCAGTGTCGGGACAGACCTTAACACCGGGGAGCTGTTTTTT.

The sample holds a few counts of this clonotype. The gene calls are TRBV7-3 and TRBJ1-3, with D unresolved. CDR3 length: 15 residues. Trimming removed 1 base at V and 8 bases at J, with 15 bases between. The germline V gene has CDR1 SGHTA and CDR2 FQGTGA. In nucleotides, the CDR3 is TGTGCCAGCAGCTTAATACGGGGTTCATCGGACACCATATATTTT. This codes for CASSLIRGSSDTIYF.

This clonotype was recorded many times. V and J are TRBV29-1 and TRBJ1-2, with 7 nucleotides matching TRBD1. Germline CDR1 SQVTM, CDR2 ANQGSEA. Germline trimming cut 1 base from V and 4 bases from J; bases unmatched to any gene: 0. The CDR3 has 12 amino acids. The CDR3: CSVEGQGYGYTF. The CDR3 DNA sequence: TGCAGCGTTGAAGGACAGGGCTATGGCTACACCTTC.

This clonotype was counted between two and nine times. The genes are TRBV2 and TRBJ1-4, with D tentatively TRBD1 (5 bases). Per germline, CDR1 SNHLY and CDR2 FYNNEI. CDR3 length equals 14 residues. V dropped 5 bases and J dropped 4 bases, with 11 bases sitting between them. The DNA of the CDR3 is TGTGCCAGCAGTTTTAGACAGAATAATGAAAAACTGTTTTTT. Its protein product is CASSFRQNNEKLFF.

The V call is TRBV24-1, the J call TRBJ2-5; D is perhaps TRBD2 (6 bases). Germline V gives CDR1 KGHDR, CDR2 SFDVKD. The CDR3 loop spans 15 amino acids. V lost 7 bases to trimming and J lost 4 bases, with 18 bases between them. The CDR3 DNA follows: TGTGCCACCAGGCTTCCGGGAGTAAGGAGAGAGACCCAGTACTTC. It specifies CATRLPGVRRETQYF.

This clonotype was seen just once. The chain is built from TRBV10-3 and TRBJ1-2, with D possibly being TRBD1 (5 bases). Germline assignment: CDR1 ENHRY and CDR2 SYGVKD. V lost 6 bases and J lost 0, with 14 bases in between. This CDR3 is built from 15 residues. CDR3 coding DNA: TGTGCCATCAGCTACGGGACGGGAGCTAACTATGGCTACACCTTC. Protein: CAISYGTGANYGYTF.

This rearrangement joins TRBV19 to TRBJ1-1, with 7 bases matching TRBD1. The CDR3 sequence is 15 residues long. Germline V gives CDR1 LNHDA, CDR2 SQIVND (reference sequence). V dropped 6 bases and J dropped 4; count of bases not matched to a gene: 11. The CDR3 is CASRRAGTAVTEAFF. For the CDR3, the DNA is TGTGCCAGTAGAAGGGCCGGGACAGCCGTCACTGAAGCTTTCTTT.

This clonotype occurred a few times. The CDR3 here is CASSDTAGTANTEAFF. For the CDR3, the DNA is TGTGCCAGCAGTGACACGGCCGGGACAGCGAACACTGAAGCTTTCTTT. The chain is built from TRBV6-4 and TRBJ1-1; the match to TRBD1 covers 7 bases. From germline, CDR1 is MRHNA and CDR2 SNTAGT. There are 16 residues in the CDR3. J gave up 1 base and V 2 bases, and 7 bases lay outside the gene matches.

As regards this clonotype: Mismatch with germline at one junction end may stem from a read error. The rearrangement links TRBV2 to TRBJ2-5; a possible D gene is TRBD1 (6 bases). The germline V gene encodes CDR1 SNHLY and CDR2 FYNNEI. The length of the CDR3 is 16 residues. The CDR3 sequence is CASRYRDTSIQETQYF. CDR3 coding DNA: TGCGCCAGCAGGTACCGGGACACCTCGATTCAAGAGACCCAGTACTTC.

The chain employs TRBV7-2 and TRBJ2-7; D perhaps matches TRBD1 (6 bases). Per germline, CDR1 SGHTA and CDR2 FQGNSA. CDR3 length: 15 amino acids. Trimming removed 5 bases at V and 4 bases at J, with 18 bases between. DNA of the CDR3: TGTGCCAGCAGCCAAATGGACAGAATTGCGTACGAGCAGTACTTC. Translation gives CASSQMDRIAYEQYF.

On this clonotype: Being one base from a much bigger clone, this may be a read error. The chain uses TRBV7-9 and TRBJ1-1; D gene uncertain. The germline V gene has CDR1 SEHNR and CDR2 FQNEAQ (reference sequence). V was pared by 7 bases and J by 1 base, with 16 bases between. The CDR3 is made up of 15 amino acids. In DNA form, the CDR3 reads TGTGCCAGCAACCTAGCGAGACACCGGAACACTGAAGCTTTCTTT. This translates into CASNLARHRNTEAFF.

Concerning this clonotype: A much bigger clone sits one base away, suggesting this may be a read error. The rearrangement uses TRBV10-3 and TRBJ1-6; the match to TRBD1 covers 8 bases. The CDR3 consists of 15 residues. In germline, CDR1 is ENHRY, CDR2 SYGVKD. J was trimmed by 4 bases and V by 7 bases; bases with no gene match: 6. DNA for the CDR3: TGTGCCATCACCGACGGACAGGGATATAATTCACCCCTCCACTTT. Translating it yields CAITDGQGYNSPLHF.